These T cell receptor beta chains were read from a single sample in a study of Ad26.COV2.S vaccination and SARS-CoV-2 variants. Repertoires were generated with immunoSEQ multiplex PCR, while TCRdb's copy carries only in-frame clones and drops some. Altogether around 300,000 clones are present, around 90% being singletons, with the ten largest covering around 5.5%. Material: peripheral blood, obtained in a trial of Ad26.COV2.S vaccine versus placebo. Receptors were obtained from a person aged 18-65 years who received the Ad26.COV2.S COVID-19 vaccine or a placebo. The CDR3 runs from the conserved cysteine through the conserved F or W. The D gene is left open where the match is weak. Clone size is not always given. Where it is, it says once, few, many or a class for expanded clones.

size: NA
V: TRBV2
D: NA
J: TRBJ1-5
CDR3: CASSVEGLGQPQHF
DNA: TGTGCCAGCAGTGTGGAAGGGCTTGGACAGCCCCAGCATTTT

size: NA
V: TRBV4-1
D: TRBD1
J: TRBJ1-6
CDR3: CASSQGTGDLYSPLHF
DNA: TGCGCCAGCAGCCAAGGGACAGGGGATTTGTATTCACCCCTCCACTTT

size: NA
V: TRBV7-8
D: NA
J: TRBJ1-4
CDR3: CASSLGPGGLNEKLFF
DNA: TGTGCCAGCAGCTTAGGGCCCGGTGGTTTGAATGAAAAACTGTTTTTT

size: NA
V: TRBV12-3/TRBV12-4
D: NA
J: TRBJ2-3
CDR3: CASSEQGPDTQYF
DNA: TGTGCCAGCAGTGAGCAGGGGCCAGATACGCAGTATTTT

size: NA
V: TRBV18
D: TRBD1
J: TRBJ1-4
CDR3: CASSPNTGTGDEKLFF
DNA: TGTGCCAGCTCACCAAATACCGGGACAGGGGATGAAAAACTGTTTTTT

size: NA
V: TRBV7-2
D: NA
J: TRBJ1-1
CDR3: CASSSGLNTEAFF
DNA: TGTGCCAGCAGCTCGGGACTGAACACTGAAGCTTTCTTT

size: NA
V: TRBV11-3
D: NA
J: TRBJ2-2
CDR3: CASSYWAGLSGELFF
DNA: TGTGCCAGCAGCTACTGGGCAGGGTTGTCCGGGGAGCTGTTTTTT

size: NA
V: TRBV19
D: NA
J: TRBJ1-2
CDR3: CASSISVSADFYGYTF
DNA: TGTGCCAGTAGTATATCGGTATCGGCCGATTTCTATGGCTACACCTTC

size: NA
V: TRBV19
D: TRBD1
J: TRBJ1-2
CDR3: CASSAWTGDLIPYGYTF
DNA: TGTGCCAGTAGTGCCTGGACAGGGGACCTAATCCCTTATGGCTACACCTTC

size: NA
V: TRBV11-2
D: NA
J: TRBJ1-6
CDR3: CASSPRGGPLHF
DNA: TGTGCCAGCAGCCCGCGAGGAGGACCCCTCCACTTT

size: NA
V: TRBV30
D: NA
J: TRBJ2-3
CDR3: CAWTLSSFPGSTQYF
DNA: TGTGCCTGGACTCTTTCCTCCTTCCCTGGGAGTACGCAGTATTTT

size: once
V: TRBV15
D: NA
J: TRBJ2-2
CDR3: CATSRGKGEGSGELFF
DNA: TGTGCCACCAGCAGAGGGAAGGGAGAGGGGTCCGGGGAGCTGTTTTTT

size: NA
V: TRBV12-5
D: NA
J: TRBJ1-3
CDR3: CASGLFPLASGNTIYF
DNA: TGTGCTAGTGGTTTGTTCCCCCTCGCTTCTGGAAACACCATATATTTT